The 4 T cell receptor beta chains below come from one sample, sequenced in a study of STAT5B mutations in CD4+ large granular lymphocyte leukemia (dated by TCRdb to between 2022 and 2023). Library prep was done by the immunoSEQ multiplex PCR assay. In TCRdb, the immuneACCESS table is reduced to in-frame sequences with V and J assigned. These tables do not hold every clone; where another copy was compared, an unresolved V gene accounts for under half, and the others remain unexplained. This sample has tens of thousands of clones in its table, and over 60% of those were observed once. Together, the top ten hold approximately 3.3% of the sample. Input material: CD4+ T cells from blood buffy coats. All receptors derive from a human donor in good health.

This clone was seen once. The chain joins TRBV29-1 to TRBJ2-2, with D uncertain. The germline V and J ends were trimmed by 2 bases and 2 bases, with 6 bases remaining between them. The CDR3 contains 13 residues. Germline assignment: CDR1 SQVTM and CDR2 ANQGSEA. As DNA, the CDR3 is TGCAGCGTTGAATGGGTTAACACCGGGGAGCTGTTTTTT. Amino acids: CSVEWVNTGELFF.

The gene calls are TRBV6-1 and TRBJ1-5, with TRBD1 as a possible D gene (6 bases). Germline CDR1 MNHNS, CDR2 SASEGT. The V end was cut by 7 bases, the J end by 3 bases, with 13 bases between. The length of the CDR3 is 14 residues. The CDR3, as DNA: TGTGCCAGCAAGGACAGCGGCCCCAATCAGCCCCAGCATTTT. Residues: CASKDSGPNQPQHF.

The chain combines TRBV19 with TRBJ1-5; D is perhaps TRBD1 (5 bases). Trimming stripped 3 bases from V and 0 bases from J, with 9 bases between. Germline V lookup: CDR1 LNHDA, CDR2 SQIVND (reference sequence). This CDR3 spans 15 amino acids. Here the CDR3 reads CASSMGRNSNQPQHF. CDR3 DNA: TGTGCCAGTAGTATGGGGCGGAATAGCAATCAGCCCCAGCATTTT.

As DNA, the CDR3 is TGTGCCTGGAGTGTACCAGCGGGCCAAGAGACCCAGTACTTC. Translating gives CAWSVPAGQETQYF. V is TRBV30 and J is TRBJ2-5, with a tentative D call TRBD2 (6 bases). The CDR3 runs to 14 residues. Trimming pared 0 bases from V and 1 base from J, leaving 9 bases between. Germline loops: CDR1 GTSNPN, CDR2 SVGIG (reference sequence). Full variable domain (rest looked up from reference TRBV30 and TRBJ2-5): SQTIHQWPATLVQPVGSPLSLECTVEGTSNPNLYWYRQAAGRGLQLLFYSVGIGQISSEVPQNLSASRPQDRQFILSSKKLLLSDSGFYLCAWSVPAGQETQYFGPGTRLLVL.